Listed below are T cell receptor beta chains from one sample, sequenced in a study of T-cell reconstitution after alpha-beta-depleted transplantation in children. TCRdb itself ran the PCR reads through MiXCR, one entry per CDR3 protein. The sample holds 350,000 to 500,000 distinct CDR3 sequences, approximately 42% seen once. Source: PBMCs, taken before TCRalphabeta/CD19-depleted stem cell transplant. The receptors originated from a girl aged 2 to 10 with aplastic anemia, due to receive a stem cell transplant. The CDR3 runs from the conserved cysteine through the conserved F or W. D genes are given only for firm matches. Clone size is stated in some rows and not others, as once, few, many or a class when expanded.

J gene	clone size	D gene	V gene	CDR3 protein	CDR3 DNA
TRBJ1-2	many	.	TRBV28	CASSLSVEGAPGYTF	TGTGCCAGCAGTTTATCCGTCGAGGGCGCCCCGGGCTACACCTTC
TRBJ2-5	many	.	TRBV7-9	CASSNPAEGVHETQYF	TGTGCCAGCAGCAATCCAGCGGAGGGGGTTCACGAGACCCAGTACTTC
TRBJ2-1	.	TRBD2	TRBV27	CASSRSGSTYNEQFF	TGTGCCAGCAGCCGAAGCGGGAGTACCTACAATGAGCAGTTCTTC
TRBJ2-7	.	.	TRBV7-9	CASSFSWEPAYEQYF	TGTGCCAGCAGCTTTAGCTGGGAGCCCGCCTACGAGCAGTACTTC
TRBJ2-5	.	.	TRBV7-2	CASSLVHSGEETQYF	TGTGCCAGCAGCTTAGTGCACAGTGGGGAAGAGACCCAGTACTTC
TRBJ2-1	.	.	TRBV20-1	CSVRGVRPIQKFF	TGCAGTGTTAGGGGCGTAAGGCCAATTCAGAAGTTCTTC
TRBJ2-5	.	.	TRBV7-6	CASSRGPRAKETQYF	TGTGCCAGCAGCCGTGGGCCGAGGGCCAAAGAGACCCAGTACTTC
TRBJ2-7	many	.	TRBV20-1	CSVPIRGEYEQYF	TGCAGTGTTCCGATAAGGGGGGAGTACGAGCAGTACTTC
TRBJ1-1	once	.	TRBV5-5	CASTNGALNTEAFF	TGTGCCAGCACCAACGGGGCGTTGAACACTGAAGCTTTCTTT
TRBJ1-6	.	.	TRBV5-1	CASSSTDPRKGALHF	TGCGCCAGCAGCTCCACGGACCCCCGGAAAGGGGCCCTCCACTTT
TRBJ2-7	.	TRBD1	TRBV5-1	CASSWGQGLEQYF	TGCGCCAGCAGCTGGGGACAGGGTCTCGAGCAGTACTTC
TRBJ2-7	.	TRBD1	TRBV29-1	CSVTDRVAEQYF	TGCAGCGTTACGGACAGGGTAGCCGAGCAGTACTTC
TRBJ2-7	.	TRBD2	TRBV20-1	CSARVAGTSPTREQYF	TGCAGTGCTAGAGTCGCCGGGACTAGCCCAACCCGCGAGCAGTACTTC
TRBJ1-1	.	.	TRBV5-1	CASSLGGAMNTEAFF	TGCGCCAGCAGCTTGGGGGGGGCCATGAACACTGAAGCTTTCTTT
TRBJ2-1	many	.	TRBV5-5	CASSFVAGNEQFF	TGTGCCAGCAGCTTTGTAGCTGGCAATGAGCAGTTCTTC
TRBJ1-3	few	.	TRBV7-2	CASSLDLRVGNTIYF	TGTGCCAGCAGCTTAGATTTGCGGGTTGGAAACACCATATATTTT
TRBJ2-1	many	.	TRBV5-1	CASSLAVHTWPGAEQFF	TGCGCCAGCAGCTTGGCAGTACATACATGGCCGGGAGCTGAGCAGTTCTTC
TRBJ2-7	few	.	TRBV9	CASSVTGGDQTHEQYF	TGTGCCAGCAGCGTAACGGGGGGCGACCAAACCCACGAGCAGTACTTC
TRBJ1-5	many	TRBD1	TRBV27	CASSLGTGNQPQHF	TGTGCCAGCAGCCTCGGGACAGGGAATCAGCCCCAGCATTTT
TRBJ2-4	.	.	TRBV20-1	CSARDRDDLAKNIQYF	TGCAGTGCTAGAGATAGGGACGACCTAGCCAAAAACATTCAGTACTTC
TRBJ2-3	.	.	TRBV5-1	CASSLGMSGPVTDTQYF	TGCGCCAGCAGCTTGGGGATGTCGGGACCTGTCACAGATACGCAGTATTTT
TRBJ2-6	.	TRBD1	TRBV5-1	CASSLGQGARGANVLTF	TGCGCCAGCAGCTTGGGACAGGGGGCGAGAGGGGCCAACGTCCTGACTTTC
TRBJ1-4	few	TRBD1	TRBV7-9	CASSSTGAGEKLFF	TGTGCCAGCAGCTCGACAGGGGCCGGGGAAAAACTGTTTTTT
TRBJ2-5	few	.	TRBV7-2	CASSLSNSLQETQYF	TGTGCCAGCAGCTTATCTAACAGCCTACAAGAGACCCAGTACTTC
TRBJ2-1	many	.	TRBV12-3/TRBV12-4	CASKESSYNEQFF	TGTGCCAGCAAGGAAAGCTCCTACAATGAGCAGTTCTTC
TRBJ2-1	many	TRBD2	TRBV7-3	CASSESGRGYNEQFF	TGTGCCAGCAGCGAAAGCGGGAGGGGATACAATGAGCAGTTCTTC
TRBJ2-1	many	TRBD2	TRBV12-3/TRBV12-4	CASSRREGDNEQFF	TGTGCCAGCAGCCGACGGGAGGGAGATAATGAGCAGTTCTTC
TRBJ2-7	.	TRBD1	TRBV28	CASTLTGSGEQYF	TGTGCCAGCACTTTGACAGGGTCTGGAGAGCAGTACTTC
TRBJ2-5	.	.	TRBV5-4	CASSPGLHYQETQYF	TGTGCCAGCAGTCCGGGACTGCACTACCAAGAGACCCAGTACTTC
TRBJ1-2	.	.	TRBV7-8	CASSLTRAGGYTF	TGTGCCAGCAGCTTAACAAGGGCCGGCGGCTACACCTTC
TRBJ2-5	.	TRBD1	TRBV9	CASSVGGTGLEETQYF	TGTGCCAGCAGCGTAGGTGGGACAGGGTTGGAAGAGACCCAGTACTTC
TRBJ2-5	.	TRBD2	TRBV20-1	CSASGGGRDQETQYF	TGCAGTGCTAGTGGGGGCGGGAGGGACCAAGAGACCCAGTACTTC
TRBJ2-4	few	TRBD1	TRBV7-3	CASSQRADRGATKNIQYF	TGTGCCAGCAGCCAACGGGCGGACAGGGGTGCGACCAAAAACATTCAGTACTTC
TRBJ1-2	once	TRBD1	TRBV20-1	CSATDRNYGYTF	TGCAGTGCAACGGACAGGAACTATGGCTACACCTTC
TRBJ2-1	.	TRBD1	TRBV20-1	CSALIPGTGAGEQFF	TGCAGTGCTCTTATCCCCGGGACAGGGGCGGGTGAGCAGTTCTTC
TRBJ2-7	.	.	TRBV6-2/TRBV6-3	CSSSYPRDYEQYF	TGTTCCAGCAGTTACCCGAGAGACTACGAGCAGTACTTC
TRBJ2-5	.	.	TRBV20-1	CSAETAVQETQYF	TGCAGTGCCGAGACGGCTGTTCAAGAGACCCAGTACTTC
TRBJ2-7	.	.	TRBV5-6	CASSLSSRGATSYEQYF	TGTGCCAGCAGCTTGAGCTCCCGGGGGGCAACCTCCTACGAGCAGTACTTC
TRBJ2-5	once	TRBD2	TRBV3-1	CASSSSSGSIQETQYF	TGTGCCAGCAGCTCCTCCAGCGGGAGTATACAAGAGACCCAGTACTTC
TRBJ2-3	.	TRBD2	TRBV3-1	CASSRFRALAGGHADTQYF	TGTGCCAGCAGCCGTTTTCGAGCCTTAGCGGGGGGCCACGCAGATACGCAGTATTTT
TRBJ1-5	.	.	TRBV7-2	CASSLGPSRANQPQHF	TGTGCCAGCAGCTTAGGTCCCTCCAGGGCCAATCAGCCCCAGCATTTT
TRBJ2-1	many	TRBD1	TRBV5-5	CASTPGQVVVDEQFF	TGTGCCAGCACCCCGGGACAGGTGGTAGTCGATGAGCAGTTCTTC
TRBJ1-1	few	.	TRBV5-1	CASRLGNTEAFF	TGCGCCAGCAGATTGGGGAACACTGAAGCTTTCTTT
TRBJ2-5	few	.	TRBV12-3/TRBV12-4	CASSTPGHQETQYF	TGTGCCAGCAGCACTCCGGGACATCAAGAGACCCAGTACTTC
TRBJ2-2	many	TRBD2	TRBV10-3	CAISESGRNTGELFF	TGTGCCATCAGTGAGAGCGGGAGGAACACCGGGGAGCTGTTTTTT
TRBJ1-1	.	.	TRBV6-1	CASSEYGNTEAFF	TGTGCCAGCAGTGAATACGGGAACACTGAAGCTTTCTTT
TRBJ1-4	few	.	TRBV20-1	CSARDPSLTPTNEKLFF	TGCAGTGCTAGAGATCCGAGCCTAACTCCAACTAATGAAAAACTGTTTTTT
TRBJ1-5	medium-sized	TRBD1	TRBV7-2	CASSDRGGSNQPQHF	TGTGCCAGCAGCGACAGGGGCGGTAGCAATCAGCCCCAGCATTTT
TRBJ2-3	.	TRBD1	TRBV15	CATSRGTGGYTDTQYF	TGTGCCACCAGCAGAGGAACAGGGGGCTACACAGATACGCAGTATTTT
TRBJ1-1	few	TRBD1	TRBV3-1	CASSQGTGVNTEAFF	TGTGCCAGCAGCCAAGGGACAGGGGTGAACACTGAAGCTTTCTTT
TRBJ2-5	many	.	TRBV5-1	CASSLTANQETQYF	TGCGCCAGCAGCTTGACGGCTAACCAAGAGACCCAGTACTTC
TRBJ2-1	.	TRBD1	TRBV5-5	CASSLRDSFVDEQFF	TGTGCCAGCAGCCTAAGGGACAGTTTCGTGGATGAGCAGTTCTTC